This entry concerns a single TCR beta chain. This entry belongs to a study of shared clonotypes between healthy human individuals. Across the whole study: A couple of female and three male donors aged 18 to 49 were enrolled.

Assay used: immunoSEQ multiplex PCR; TCRdb lists only in-frame clones, some missing. The repertoire includes about 110,000 clones, under 70% of them detected once, and around 26% sits in the top ten. The study enrolled healthy HIV-negative adults without recent acute infections or vaccinations as donors. Combination of CD45RO+ cells with CCR7-negative CD45RA+ TemRA cells was used for CD8 memory. V lost 4 bases and J lost 7, with 11 bases in between. Germline CDR1 and CDR2: GTSNPN and SVGIG (reference sequence). The CDR3 contains 11 residues. The chain is built from TRBV30 and TRBJ2-7; possible D gene TRBD1, 6 bases. The sequence came from a young woman in good health. Sequencing was done on a sample of memory CD8+ T cells sorted from blood. The subset: CD45RO+ cells pooled with CCR7-negative TemRA cells. CDR3 loop: CAWTDRWEQYF. Here the CDR3 DNA reads TGTGCCTGGACGGACAGATGGGAGCAGTACTTC.